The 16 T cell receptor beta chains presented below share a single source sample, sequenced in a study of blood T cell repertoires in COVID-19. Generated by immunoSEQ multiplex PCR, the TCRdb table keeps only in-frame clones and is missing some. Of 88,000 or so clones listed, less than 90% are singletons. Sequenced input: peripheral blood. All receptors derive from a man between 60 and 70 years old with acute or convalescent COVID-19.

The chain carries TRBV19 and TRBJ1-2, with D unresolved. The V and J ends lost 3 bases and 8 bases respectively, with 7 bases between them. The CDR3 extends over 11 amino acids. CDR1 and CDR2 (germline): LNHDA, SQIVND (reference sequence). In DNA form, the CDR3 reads TGTGCCAGTAGTATGACTTGGGGCTACACCTTC. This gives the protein CASSMTWGYTF.

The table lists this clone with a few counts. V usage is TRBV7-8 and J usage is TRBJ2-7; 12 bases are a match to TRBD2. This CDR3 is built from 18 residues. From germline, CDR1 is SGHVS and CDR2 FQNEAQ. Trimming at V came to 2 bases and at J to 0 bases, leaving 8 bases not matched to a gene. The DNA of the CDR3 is TGTGCCAGCAGCTTACTGACTAGCGGGGGCGTCAGCTCCTACGAGCAGTACTTC. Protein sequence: CASSLLTSGGVSSYEQYF.

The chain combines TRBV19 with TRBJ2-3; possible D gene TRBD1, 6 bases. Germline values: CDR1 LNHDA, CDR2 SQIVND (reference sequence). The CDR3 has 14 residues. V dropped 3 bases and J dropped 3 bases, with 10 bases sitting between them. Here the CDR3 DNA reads TGTGCCAGTAGTATCAACAGGGTTACAGATACGCAGTATTTT. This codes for CASSINRVTDTQYF.

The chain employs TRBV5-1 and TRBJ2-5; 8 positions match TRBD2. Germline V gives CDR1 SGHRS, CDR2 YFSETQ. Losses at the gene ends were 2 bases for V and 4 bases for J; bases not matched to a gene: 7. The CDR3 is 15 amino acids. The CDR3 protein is CASSFQRGPGETQYF. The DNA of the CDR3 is TGCGCCAGCAGCTTTCAGCGGGGGCCAGGAGAGACCCAGTACTTC.

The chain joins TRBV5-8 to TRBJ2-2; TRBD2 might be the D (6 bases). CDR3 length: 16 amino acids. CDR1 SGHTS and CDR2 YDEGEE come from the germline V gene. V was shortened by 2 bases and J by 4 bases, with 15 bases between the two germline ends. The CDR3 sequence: CASSFGQPRGTGELFF. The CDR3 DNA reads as TGTGCCAGCAGCTTCGGGCAACCGCGGGGCACCGGGGAGCTGTTTTTT.

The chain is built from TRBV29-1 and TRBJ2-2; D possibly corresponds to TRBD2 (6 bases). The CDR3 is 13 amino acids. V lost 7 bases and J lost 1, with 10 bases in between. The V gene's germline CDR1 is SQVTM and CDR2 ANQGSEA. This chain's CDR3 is CSADGGNTGELFF. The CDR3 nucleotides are TGCAGCGCTGACGGGGGGAACACCGGGGAGCTGTTTTTT.

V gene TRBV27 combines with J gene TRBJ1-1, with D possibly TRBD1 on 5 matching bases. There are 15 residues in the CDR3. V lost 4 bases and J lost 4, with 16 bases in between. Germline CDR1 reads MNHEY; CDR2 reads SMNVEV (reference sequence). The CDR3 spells CASSWDGIGGTEAFF. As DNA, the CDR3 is TGTGCCAGCAGTTGGGACGGGATCGGGGGCACTGAAGCTTTCTTT.

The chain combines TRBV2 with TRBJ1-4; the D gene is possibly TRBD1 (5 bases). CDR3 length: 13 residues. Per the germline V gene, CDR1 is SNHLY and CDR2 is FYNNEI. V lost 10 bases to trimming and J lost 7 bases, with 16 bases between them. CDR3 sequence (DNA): TGTGCCATCCACACCCTGGGGGGTGAAAAACTGTTTTTT. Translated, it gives CAIHTLGGEKLFF.

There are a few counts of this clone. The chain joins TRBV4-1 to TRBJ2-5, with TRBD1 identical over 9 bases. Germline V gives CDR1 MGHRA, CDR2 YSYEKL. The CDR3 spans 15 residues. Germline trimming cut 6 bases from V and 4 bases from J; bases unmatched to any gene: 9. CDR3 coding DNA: TGCGCCAGCAGATCGCCGGGACAGGGAGGAGAGACCCAGTACTTC. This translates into CASRSPGQGGETQYF.

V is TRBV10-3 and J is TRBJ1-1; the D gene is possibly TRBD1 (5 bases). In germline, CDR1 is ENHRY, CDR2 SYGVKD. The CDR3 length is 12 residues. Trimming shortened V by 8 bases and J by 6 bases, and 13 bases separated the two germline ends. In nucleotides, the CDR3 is TGTGCCATCCGGCGTCAGGGTGCTGAAGCTTTCTTT. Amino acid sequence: CAIRRQGAEAFF.

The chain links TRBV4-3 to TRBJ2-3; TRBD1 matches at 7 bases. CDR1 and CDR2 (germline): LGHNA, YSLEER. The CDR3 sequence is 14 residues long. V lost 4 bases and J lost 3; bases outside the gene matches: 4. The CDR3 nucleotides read TGCGCCAGCAGCCGACAGGGTGGGACAGATACGCAGTATTTT. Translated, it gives CASSRQGGTDTQYF.

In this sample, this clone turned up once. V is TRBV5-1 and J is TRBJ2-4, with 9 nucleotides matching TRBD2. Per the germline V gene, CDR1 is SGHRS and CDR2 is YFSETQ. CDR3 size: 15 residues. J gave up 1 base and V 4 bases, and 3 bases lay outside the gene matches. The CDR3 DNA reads TGCGCCAGCAGCGGGCTAGCGGGGGCCAAAAACATTCAGTACTTC. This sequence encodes CASSGLAGAKNIQYF.

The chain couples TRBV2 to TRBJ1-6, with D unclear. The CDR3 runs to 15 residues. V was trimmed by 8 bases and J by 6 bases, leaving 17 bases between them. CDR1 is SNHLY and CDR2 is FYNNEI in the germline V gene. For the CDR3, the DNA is TGTGCCAGCGTGGGAGCGGCATCCGTTAATTCACCCCTCCACTTT. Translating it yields CASVGAASVNSPLHF.

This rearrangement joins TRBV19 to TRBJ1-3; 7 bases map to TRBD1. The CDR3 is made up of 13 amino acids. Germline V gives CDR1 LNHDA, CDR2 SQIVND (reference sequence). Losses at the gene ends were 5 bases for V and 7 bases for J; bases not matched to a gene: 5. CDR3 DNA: TGTGCCAGTAGTCCAGGGACAGCCAACACCATATATTTT. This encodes CASSPGTANTIYF.

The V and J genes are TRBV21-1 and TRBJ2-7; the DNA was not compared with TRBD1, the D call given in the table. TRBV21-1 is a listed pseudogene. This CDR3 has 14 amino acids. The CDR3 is CASRKGQPSYEQYF. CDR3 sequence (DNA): TGTGCCAGCAGGAAGGGACAGCCCTCCTACGAGCAGTACTTC.

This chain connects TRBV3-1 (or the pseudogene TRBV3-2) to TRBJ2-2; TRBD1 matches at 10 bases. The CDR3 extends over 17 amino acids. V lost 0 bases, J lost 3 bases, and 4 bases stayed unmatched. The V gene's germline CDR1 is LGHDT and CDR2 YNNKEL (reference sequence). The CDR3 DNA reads TGTGCCAGCAGCCAAGATTATGGGACAGGGGACACCGGGGAGCTGTTTTTT. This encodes CASSQDYGTGDTGELFF.